This T cell receptor beta chain originates from a study of blood T cell repertoires in COVID-19. About the study: Sites in the United States, Italy and Spain provided acute and convalescent COVID-19 samples.

Profiling relied on immunoSEQ multiplex PCR, and the TCRdb table lists in-frame clones only, not all of them. The table lists about 180,000 clones, 84% of them singletons. V was trimmed by 7 bases and J by 0 bases, leaving 6 bases between them. The CDR3 runs to 13 residues. Cohorts were determined from participant-reported clinical history. Recovery among Cohort 3 donors was established by two negative PCRs, clearance, or symptom resolution. Specimen: PBMCs or T cells enriched from blood (not recorded which). The receptor comes from a man aged 45 to 65 who had recovered from COVID-19. The chain uses TRBV12-3 or TRBV12-4 and TRBJ2-2; D remains ambiguous. This CDR3 reads CASNFANTGELFF. As DNA, the CDR3 is TGTGCCAGCAATTTCGCGAACACCGGGGAGCTGTTTTTT.